The clone carrying this T cell receptor beta chain has more than one count but fewer than ten. The sample comes from a study of blood T cells in healthy people across ages. For the second PCR, which ran for 7 to 11 cycles, a sample-barcoded 5' primer and a J-beta primer mix were used. A single record per CDR3 protein comes from TCRdb applying MiXCR to the 5' RACE reads. This table holds about 1,000,000 distinct CDR3 sequences, 40% to 45% found once. From germline, CDR1 is LGHNA and CDR2 YNFKEQ. The CDR3 is 14 residues long. V was cut by 3 bases and J by 9 bases, with 15 bases left in between. This chain connects TRBV4-2 to TRBJ2-1, with D maybe TRBD1 (7 bases). The TCR sequence derives from a woman aged 60-75 years in good health. Sequenced: blood. The CDR3 sequence is CASSHTSQGGEQFF. CDR3 in DNA: TGTGCCAGCAGCCACACTTCTCAGGGGGGTGAGCAGTTCTTC.